This T cell receptor beta chain was sequenced in a study of patients and donors after allogeneic stem cell transplantation. TCRdb reprocessed the RT-PCR reads with MiXCR, giving one entry per CDR3 protein. Among some 880,000 distinct CDR3 sequences listed, 18% were seen once. The CDR3 has 13 amino acids. Germline CDR1 SGHTA, CDR2 FQGTGA. Between the trimmed V and J ends, which lost 5 bases and 3 bases, there was a span of 10 bases. The genes are TRBV7-3 and TRBJ2-5, with TRBD1 as a possible D gene (5 bases). Sequenced material: blood, either unsorted or a sorted T cell fraction (not recorded which). This TCR was recovered from a human donor who was either an allogeneic HSCT recipient or a stem cell or donor lymphocyte infusion donor (not recorded which). It is not recorded whose cells these are; they may come from a transplant donor. CDR3 nucleotide sequence: TGTGCCAGCAGCCCCCCGGACAAAGAGACCCAGTACTTC. Protein: CASSPPDKETQYF. Looking up the rest from reference TRBV7-3 and TRBJ2-5 gives the full variable domain: GAGVSQTPSNKVTEKGKYVELRCDPISGHTALYWYRQSLGQGPEFLIYFQGTGAADDSGLPNDRFFAVRPEGSVSTLKIQRTERGDSAVYLCASSPPDKETQYFGPGTRLLVL.